This TCR beta chain was sequenced in a study of T cell changes during pregnancy in multiple sclerosis. The protocol was immunoSEQ multiplex PCR, while the TCRdb copy is restricted to in-frame clones and leaves out a portion. The sample holds roughly 80,000 clones, about 92% seen once. This clonotype was obtained from a female donor with multiple sclerosis, enrolled in a pregnancy study. This specimen consisted of peripheral blood, obtained in the second trimester of pregnancy.

The CDR3 region has the DNA TGTGCCAGCAGCCAGGGGATTGTAGGCACTGAAGCTTTCTTT. Translation: CASSQGIVGTEAFF. This chain uses TRBV13 with TRBJ1-1; possibly TRBD1 for D (6 bases). The CDR3 runs to 14 residues. V lost 5 bases and J 4 bases, leaving 14 bases between the germline ends. Germline CDR1 and CDR2: PRHDT and FYEKMQ (reference sequence).